Listed here is a single T cell receptor (beta chain). Each CDR3 protein gets one entry after TCRdb re-called the 5' RACE reads with MiXCR. This sample has 1.5 million to 2 million distinct CDR3 sequences, with roughly a third found just once. This entry comes from a study of identical twins. V lost 1 base to trimming and J lost 6 bases, with 8 bases between them. CDR1 is SGHTA, CDR2 FQGNSA, per germline. This CDR3 is built from 13 residues. The chain uses TRBV7-2 and TRBJ2-3; no definite D call. This TCR was recovered from a newborn girl in good health. The sequenced material came from cord blood. CDR3 DNA: TGTGCCAGCAGCTTAGACCCGCTTGATACGCAGTATTTT. Protein product: CASSLDPLDTQYF.